This T cell receptor beta chain emerged from a study of CD8+ T cells in alopecia areata. The treatment was: oral pan-JAK inhibitor, 5-10 mg twice daily. This CDR3 has 15 residues. V lost 3 bases and J lost 4, with 10 bases in between. Germline loops: CDR1 SNHLY, CDR2 FYNNEI. Investigators isolated RNA and reverse transcribed it into cDNA to act as the sequencing template. Clones were read by immunoSEQ multiplex PCR, and TCRdb kept only the in-frame ones, dropping some. In the table there are about 200,000 clones, 55% to 75% of which are singletons. This clone has a handful of counts. The chain carries TRBV2 and TRBJ2-6; maybe TRBD2 (5 bases). The origin of this receptor is a human donor with alopecia areata. This specimen was CD4+ T cells sorted from blood, taken at week 24, from a patient treated with tofacitinib. CDR3 coding DNA: TGTGCCAGCAGTGAGTCGGGGTCCGGGGCCAACGTCCTGACTTTC. This encodes CASSESGSGANVLTF.